This T cell receptor (beta chain) was identified in a study of vaccination and CD4 T cells after COVID-19. Background on the study: Every culture used as a control got a CEFX pool, an HIV-1 Nef pool, or no peptide.

The treatment here: approximately nine-day PBMC culture with coronavirus spike peptide pools or control peptides (ViraFEST assay). The CDR3 has 15 amino acids. J gave up 6 bases and V 2 bases, and 10 bases lay outside the gene matches. Comment on this clonotype: Its antigen is undetermined.

The Oncomine TCR Beta short-read assay was applied to DNA of cultured CD4+ T cells. TCRdb ran MiXCR on the PCR reads and lists one entry per CDR3 protein. Of approximately 26,000 distinct CDR3 sequences listed, less than 50% are singletons. The V call is TRBV12-3 or TRBV12-4, the J call TRBJ2-7, with 7 bases fitting TRBD1. What was sequenced was CD4+ T cells from blood, cultured in vitro. The receptor's source is a human donor who had recovered from COVID-19. CDR3 sequence reads: CASSLQGTAGVEQYF. The CDR3 region has the DNA TGTGCCAGCAGTTTACAAGGGACAGCTGGGGTCGAGCAGTACTTC.